This T cell receptor (beta chain) was captured by sequencing in a study of T cell repertoires in cytomegalovirus infection. CDR3 size: 17 residues. With 0 bases clipped from V and 9 bases from J, the junction kept 8 bases outside the gene matches. CDR1 is SGDLS, CDR2 YYNGEE, per germline. This clonotype was found a few times. The antigen remains undetermined. Using its own MiXCR run on the reads, TCRdb lists one record per CDR3 protein. The table shows some 480,000 distinct CDR3 sequences, with roughly a third occurring only once. The material was cultured PBMCs, obtained from culture after CMV antigen stimulation. This TCR was sampled from a human donor in good health (CMV status not recorded). Some clones in this sample may be carry-over from other donors' samples. The rearrangement joins TRBV9 to TRBJ2-3; the match to TRBD2 covers 15 bases. In nucleotides, the CDR3 is TGTGCCAGCAGCGTAGGTCTGGGACTAGCGGGAGGTGACACGCAGTATTTT. Its protein product is CASSVGLGLAGGDTQYF.